The source of this T cell receptor (beta chain) is a study of T-cell memory formation after mild COVID-19. TCRdb called the 5' RACE reads again in MiXCR, with one record for every CDR3 protein. This sample has 190,000 or so distinct CDR3 sequences, with roughly 23% found just once. This clonotype was observed a handful of times. Germline V CDR1 and CDR2: SGHRS, YFSETQ. The V end lost 4 bases, the J end lost 8 bases, and 12 bases lay between the germline ends. The CDR3 length is 12 residues. The sequence was collected from an adult woman who had mild COVID-19 (a few samples of this study predate the infection). Cell type and time point are not known. Specimen: PBMCs or a T cell subset sorted from them (not recorded which). The rearrangement uses TRBV5-1 and TRBJ1-1; perhaps TRBD1 as D (6 bases). The CDR3 coding sequence is TGCGCCAGCAGCCCAGACAGGAGAGAAGCTTTCTTT. It is translated as CASSPDRREAFF. The complete variable domain, with remaining parts taken from reference TRBV5-1 and TRBJ1-1, reads KAGVTQTPRYLIKTRGQQVTLSCSPISGHRSVSWYQQTPGQGLQFLFEYFSETQRNKGNFPGRFSGRQFSNSRSEMNVSTLELGDSALYLCASSPDRREAFFGQGTRLTVV.